This T cell receptor beta chain is from a study of cytomegalovirus exposure and HLA in healthy donors. As regards this clone: Its antigen is not known.

Study-wide findings and caveats: The study designated roughly 160 TCR beta chains cytomegalovirus-associated. Most observed TCR sequences were rare, whereas some public TCRs were detected in many donors.

The donors were part of the approximately 130-subject validation cohort, which stood apart from the 666-subject first cohort. Profiled with immunoSEQ multiplex PCR; TCRdb holds only in-frame clones, not every one. The sample holds 150,000 to 180,000 clones, around 84% seen once. Germline CDR1 reads SGHRS; CDR2 reads YFSETQ. CDR3 length: 15 amino acids. Germline trimming cut 3 bases from V and 5 bases from J; bases unmatched to any gene: 10. The sample consisted of PBMCs. This chain links TRBV5-1 with TRBJ2-5; 7 bases are shared with TRBD1. The sequence derives from a human donor in good health. In DNA form, the CDR3 reads TGCGCCAGCAGCTCACAACCTACAGGGGCCGAGACCCAGTACTTC. Its translation: CASSSQPTGAETQYF.